The present entry profiles one T cell receptor (beta chain) with its context. Its antigen is undetermined. Germline V gene data show CDR1 as MNHEY and CDR2 as SMNVEV (reference sequence). V shed 3 bases and J shed 2 bases, with 17 bases lying between them. The CDR3 contains 16 residues. TCRdb's table, derived via immunoSEQ multiplex PCR, lists solely in-frame clones and lacks some. Here the sample spans about 1 million clones, about 74% being singletons. The sample originates from a study of shared clonotypes between healthy human individuals. About the study: Each donor's CD8 memory used one plate, CD8 naive two, each CD4 subset three.

Findings and caveats of the study: Naive subsets generally exceeded memory subsets in estimated richness. It was anticipated that sequencing depth would influence how many clonotypes donors shared. The study sampled only blood, and tissue repertoires likely differ.

The origin of this receptor is a man between 18 and 35 years old in good health. The sequenced sample consisted of memory CD4+ T cells sorted from blood. Stated subset: CD45RA-negative fraction. The chain is built from TRBV27 and TRBJ2-7; D gene unclear. This CDR3 is CASSLAPGPIAYEQYF. CDR3 coding DNA: TGTGCCAGCAGTTTGGCACCTGGGCCTATTGCCTACGAGCAGTACTTC.